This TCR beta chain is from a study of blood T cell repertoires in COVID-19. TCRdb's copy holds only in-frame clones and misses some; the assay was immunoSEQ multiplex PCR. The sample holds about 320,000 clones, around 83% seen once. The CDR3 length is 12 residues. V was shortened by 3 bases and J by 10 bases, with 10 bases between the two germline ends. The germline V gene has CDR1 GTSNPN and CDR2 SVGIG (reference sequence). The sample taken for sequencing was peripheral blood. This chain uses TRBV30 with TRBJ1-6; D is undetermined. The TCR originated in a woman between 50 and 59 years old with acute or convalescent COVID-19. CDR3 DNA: TGTGCCTGGAGAAAATCGGTCTCACCCCTCCACTTT. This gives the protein CAWRKSVSPLHF. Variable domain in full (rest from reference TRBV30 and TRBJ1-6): SQTIHQWPATLVQPVGSPLSLECTVEGTSNPNLYWYRQAAGRGLQLLFYSVGIGQISSEVPQNLSASRPQDRQFILSSKKLLLSDSGFYLCAWRKSVSPLHFGNGTRLTVT.